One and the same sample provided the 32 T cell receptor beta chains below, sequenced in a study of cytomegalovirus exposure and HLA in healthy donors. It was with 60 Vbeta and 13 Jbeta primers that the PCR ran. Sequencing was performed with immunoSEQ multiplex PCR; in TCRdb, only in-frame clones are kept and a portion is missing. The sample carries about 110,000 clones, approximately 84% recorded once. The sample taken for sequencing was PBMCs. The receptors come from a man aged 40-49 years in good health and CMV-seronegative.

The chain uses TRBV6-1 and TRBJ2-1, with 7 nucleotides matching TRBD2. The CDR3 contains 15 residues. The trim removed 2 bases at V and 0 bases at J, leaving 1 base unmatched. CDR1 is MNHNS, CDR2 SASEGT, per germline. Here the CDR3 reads CASSELAASYNEQFF. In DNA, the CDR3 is TGTGCCAGCAGTGAACTAGCGGCCTCCTACAATGAGCAGTTCTTC.

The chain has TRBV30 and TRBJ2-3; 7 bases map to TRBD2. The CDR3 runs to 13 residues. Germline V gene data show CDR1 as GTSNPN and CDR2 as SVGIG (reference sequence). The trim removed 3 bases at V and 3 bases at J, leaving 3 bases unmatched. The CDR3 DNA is TGTGCCTGGAGGAGCGGGGTGACAGATACGCAGTATTTT. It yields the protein CAWRSGVTDTQYF.

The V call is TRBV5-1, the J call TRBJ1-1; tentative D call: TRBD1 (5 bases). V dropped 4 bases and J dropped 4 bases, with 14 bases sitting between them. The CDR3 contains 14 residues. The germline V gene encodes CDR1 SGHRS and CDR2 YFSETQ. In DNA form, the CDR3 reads TGCGCCAGCAGCCGGGGGGACTCGGGCACTGAAGCTTTCTTT. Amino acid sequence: CASSRGDSGTEAFF.

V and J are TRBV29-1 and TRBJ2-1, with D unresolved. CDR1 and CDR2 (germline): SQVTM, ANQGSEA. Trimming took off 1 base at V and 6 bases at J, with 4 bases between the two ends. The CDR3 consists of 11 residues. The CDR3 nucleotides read TGCAGCGTTGAAGCAGGCAATGAGCAGTTCTTC. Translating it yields CSVEAGNEQFF.

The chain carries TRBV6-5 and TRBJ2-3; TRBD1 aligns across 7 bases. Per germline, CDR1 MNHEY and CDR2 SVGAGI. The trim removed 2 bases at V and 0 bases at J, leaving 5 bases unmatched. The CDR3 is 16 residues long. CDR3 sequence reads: CASSYLRGRSTDTQYF. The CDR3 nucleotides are TGTGCCAGCAGTTACCTTAGGGGGCGCAGCACAGATACGCAGTATTTT.

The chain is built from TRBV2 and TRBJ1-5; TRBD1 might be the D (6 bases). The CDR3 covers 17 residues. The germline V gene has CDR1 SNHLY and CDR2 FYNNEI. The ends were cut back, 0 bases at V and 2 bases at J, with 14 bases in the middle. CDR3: CASSEALRGAGNQPQHF. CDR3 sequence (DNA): TGTGCCAGCAGTGAAGCGCTTCGGGGGGCTGGCAATCAGCCCCAGCATTTT.

The CDR3 region is CASSPRKGVIGNSPLHF. CDR3 nucleotides: TGCGCCAGCAGCCCAAGGAAAGGGGTAATCGGAAATTCACCCCTCCACTTT. The chain carries TRBV4-1 and TRBJ1-6; D possibly corresponds to TRBD1 (5 bases). Between the trimmed V and J ends, which lost 4 bases and 7 bases, there was a span of 20 bases. CDR1 is MGHRA, CDR2 YSYEKL, per germline. There are 17 residues in the CDR3.

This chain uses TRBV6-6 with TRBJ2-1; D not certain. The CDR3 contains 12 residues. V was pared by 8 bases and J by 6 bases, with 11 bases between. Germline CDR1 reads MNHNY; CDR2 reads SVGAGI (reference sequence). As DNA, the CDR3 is TGTGCCAGCCGGCAACAGATCAATGAGCAGTTCTTC. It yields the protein CASRQQINEQFF.

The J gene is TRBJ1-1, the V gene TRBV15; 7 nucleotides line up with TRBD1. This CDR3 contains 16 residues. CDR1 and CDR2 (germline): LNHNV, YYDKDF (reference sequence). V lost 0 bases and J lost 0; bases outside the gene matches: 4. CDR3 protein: CATSRDLGQMNTEAFF. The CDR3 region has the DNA TGTGCCACCAGCAGAGATTTGGGACAGATGAACACTGAAGCTTTCTTT. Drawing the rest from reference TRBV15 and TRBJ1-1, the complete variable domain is DAMVIQNPRYQVTQFGKPVTLSCSQTLNHNVMYWYQQKSSQAPKLLFHYYDKDFNNEADTPDNFQSRRPNTSFCFLDIRSPGLGDTAMYLCATSRDLGQMNTEAFFGQGTRLTVV.

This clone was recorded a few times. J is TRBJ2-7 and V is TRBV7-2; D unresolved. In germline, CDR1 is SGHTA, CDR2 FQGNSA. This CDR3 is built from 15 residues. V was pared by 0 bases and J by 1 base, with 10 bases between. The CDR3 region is CASSLAGSKSYEQYF. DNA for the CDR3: TGTGCCAGCAGCTTAGCGGGTAGCAAGTCCTACGAGCAGTACTTC.

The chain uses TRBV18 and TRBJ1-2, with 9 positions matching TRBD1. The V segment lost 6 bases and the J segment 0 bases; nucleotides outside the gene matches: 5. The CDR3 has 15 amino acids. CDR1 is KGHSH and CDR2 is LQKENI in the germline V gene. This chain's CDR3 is CASSLQGATNYGYTF. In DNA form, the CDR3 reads TGTGCCAGCTCGTTACAGGGGGCGACTAACTATGGCTACACCTTC. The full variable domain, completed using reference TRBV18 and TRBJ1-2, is NAGVMQNPRHLVRRRGQEARLRCSPMKGHSHVYWYRQLPEEGLKFMVYLQKENIIDESGMPKERFSAEFPKEGPSILRIQQVVRGDSAAYFCASSLQGATNYGYTFGSGTRLTVV.

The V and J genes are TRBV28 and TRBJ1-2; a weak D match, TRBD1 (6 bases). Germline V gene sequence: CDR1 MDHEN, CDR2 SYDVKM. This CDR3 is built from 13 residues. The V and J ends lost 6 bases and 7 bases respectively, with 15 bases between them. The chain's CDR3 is CASSLDRIGGYTF. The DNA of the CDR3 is TGTGCCAGCAGCCTTGACAGGATAGGTGGCTACACCTTC.

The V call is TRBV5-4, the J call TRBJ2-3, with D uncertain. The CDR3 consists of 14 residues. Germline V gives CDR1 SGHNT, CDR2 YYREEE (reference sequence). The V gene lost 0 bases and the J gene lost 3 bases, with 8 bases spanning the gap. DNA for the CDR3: TGTGCCAGCAGCTTGGCCGGGTATACAGATACGCAGTATTTT. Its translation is CASSLAGYTDTQYF.

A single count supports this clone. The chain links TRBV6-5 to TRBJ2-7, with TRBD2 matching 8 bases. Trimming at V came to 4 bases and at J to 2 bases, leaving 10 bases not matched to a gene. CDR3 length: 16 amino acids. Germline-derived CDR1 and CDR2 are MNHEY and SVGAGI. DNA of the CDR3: TGTGCCAGCAGTTCCGGTGAGGCGGGGGGAGCCTACGAGCAGTACTTC. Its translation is CASSSGEAGGAYEQYF.

The CDR3 region has the DNA TGTGCCAGCAGTTTTGGGAGGGAACCCAACGGGGAAAAACTGTTTTTT. Encoded protein: CASSFGREPNGEKLFF. This rearrangement joins TRBV27 to TRBJ1-4; D not resolved. CDR1 MNHEY and CDR2 SMNVEV come from the germline V gene (reference sequence). Trimming took 3 bases from V and 8 from J, leaving 19 bases between them. This CDR3 is 16 amino acids long.

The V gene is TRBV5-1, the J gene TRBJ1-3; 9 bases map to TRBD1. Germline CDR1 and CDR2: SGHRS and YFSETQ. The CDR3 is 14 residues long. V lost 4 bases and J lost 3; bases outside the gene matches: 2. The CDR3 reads CASSRDRVGNTIYF. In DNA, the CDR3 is TGCGCCAGCAGCCGGGACAGGGTTGGAAACACCATATATTTT. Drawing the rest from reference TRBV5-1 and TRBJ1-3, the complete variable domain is KAGVTQTPRYLIKTRGQQVTLSCSPISGHRSVSWYQQTPGQGLQFLFEYFSETQRNKGNFPGRFSGRQFSNSRSEMNVSTLELGDSALYLCASSRDRVGNTIYFGEGSWLTVV.

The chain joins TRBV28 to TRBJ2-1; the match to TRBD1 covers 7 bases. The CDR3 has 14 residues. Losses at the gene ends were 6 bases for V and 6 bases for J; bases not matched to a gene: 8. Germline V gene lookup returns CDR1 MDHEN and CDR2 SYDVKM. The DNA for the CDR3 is TGTGCCAGCAGACCTCCCCGACAGGGCAATGAGCAGTTCTTC. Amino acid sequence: CASRPPRQGNEQFF.

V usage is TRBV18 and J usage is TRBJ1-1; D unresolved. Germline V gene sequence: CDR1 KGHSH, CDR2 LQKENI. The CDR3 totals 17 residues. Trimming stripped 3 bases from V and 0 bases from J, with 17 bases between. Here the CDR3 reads CASSPTTSGTVNTEAFF. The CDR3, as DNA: TGTGCCAGCTCACCGACAACGTCAGGCACGGTGAACACTGAAGCTTTCTTT. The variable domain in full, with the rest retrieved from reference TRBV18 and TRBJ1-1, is NAGVMQNPRHLVRRRGQEARLRCSPMKGHSHVYWYRQLPEEGLKFMVYLQKENIIDESGMPKERFSAEFPKEGPSILRIQQVVRGDSAAYFCASSPTTSGTVNTEAFFGQGTRLTVV.

The CDR3 bases are TGTGCCAGCGGAAGGGACAGGGGCCCGTCTGGGGCCAACGTCCTGACTTTC. This gives the protein CASGRDRGPSGANVLTF. The J gene is TRBJ2-6, the V gene TRBV9, with 10 positions matching TRBD1. After removal of 7 bases from V and 1 base from J, the junction contained 8 bases not matched to a gene. Germline CDR1 SGDLS, CDR2 YYNGEE. CDR3 length equals 17 residues.

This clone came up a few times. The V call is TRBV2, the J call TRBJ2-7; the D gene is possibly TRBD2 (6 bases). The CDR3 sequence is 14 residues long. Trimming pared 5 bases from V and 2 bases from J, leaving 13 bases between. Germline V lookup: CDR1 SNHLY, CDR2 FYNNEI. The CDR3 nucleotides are TGTGCCAGCAGTATGGGACGGGGGACCTACGAGCAGTACTTC. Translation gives CASSMGRGTYEQYF.

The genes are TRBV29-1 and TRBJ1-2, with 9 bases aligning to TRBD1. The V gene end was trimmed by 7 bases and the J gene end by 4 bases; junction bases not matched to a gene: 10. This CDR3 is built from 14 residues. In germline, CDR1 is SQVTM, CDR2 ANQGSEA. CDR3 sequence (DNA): TGCAGCGCCATTCGAACAGGGGGCGGCTATGGCTACACCTTC. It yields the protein CSAIRTGGGYGYTF.

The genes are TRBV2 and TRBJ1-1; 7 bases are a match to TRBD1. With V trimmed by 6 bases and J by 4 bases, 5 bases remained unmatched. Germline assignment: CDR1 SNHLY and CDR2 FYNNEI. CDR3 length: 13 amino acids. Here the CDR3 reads CASRFDRATEAFF. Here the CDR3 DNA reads TGTGCCAGCAGATTCGACAGGGCCACTGAAGCTTTCTTT.

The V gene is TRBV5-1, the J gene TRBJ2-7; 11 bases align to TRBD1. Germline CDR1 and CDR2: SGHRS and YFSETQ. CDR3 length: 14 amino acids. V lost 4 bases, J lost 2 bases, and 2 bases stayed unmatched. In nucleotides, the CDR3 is TGCGCCAGCAGCGAGGGACAGGGGGCCTACGAGCAGTACTTC. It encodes CASSEGQGAYEQYF.

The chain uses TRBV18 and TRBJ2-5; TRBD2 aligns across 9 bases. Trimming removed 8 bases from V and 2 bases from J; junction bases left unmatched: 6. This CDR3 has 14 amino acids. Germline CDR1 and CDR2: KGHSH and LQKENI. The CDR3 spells CASLFSGGQETQYF. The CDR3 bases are TGTGCCAGCCTTTTTAGCGGGGGACAAGAGACCCAGTACTTC. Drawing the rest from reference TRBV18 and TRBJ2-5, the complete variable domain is NAGVMQNPRHLVRRRGQEARLRCSPMKGHSHVYWYRQLPEEGLKFMVYLQKENIIDESGMPKERFSAEFPKEGPSILRIQQVVRGDSAAYFCASLFSGGQETQYFGPGTRLLVL.

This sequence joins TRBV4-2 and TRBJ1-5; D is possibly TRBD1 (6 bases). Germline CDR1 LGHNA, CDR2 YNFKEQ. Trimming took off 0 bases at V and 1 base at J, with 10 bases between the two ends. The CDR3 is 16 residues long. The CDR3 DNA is TGTGCCAGCAGCCAAGATCGGGACACGAGCAATCAGCCCCAGCATTTT. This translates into CASSQDRDTSNQPQHF.

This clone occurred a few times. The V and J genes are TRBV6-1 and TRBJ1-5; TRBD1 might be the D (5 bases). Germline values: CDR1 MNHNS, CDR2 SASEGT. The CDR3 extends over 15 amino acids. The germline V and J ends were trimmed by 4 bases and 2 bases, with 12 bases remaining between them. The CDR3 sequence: CASSGGTLGNQPQHF. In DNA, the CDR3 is TGTGCCAGCAGTGGAGGGACTCTCGGCAATCAGCCCCAGCATTTT.

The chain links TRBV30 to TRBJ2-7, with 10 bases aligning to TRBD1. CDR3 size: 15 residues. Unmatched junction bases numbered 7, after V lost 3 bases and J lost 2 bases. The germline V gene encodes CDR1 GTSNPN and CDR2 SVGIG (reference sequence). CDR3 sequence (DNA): TGTGCCTGGAGCCTTCGAGGGACAGGGGCCTACGAGCAGTACTTC. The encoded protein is CAWSLRGTGAYEQYF. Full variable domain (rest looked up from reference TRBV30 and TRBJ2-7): SQTIHQWPATLVQPVGSPLSLECTVEGTSNPNLYWYRQAAGRGLQLLFYSVGIGQISSEVPQNLSASRPQDRQFILSSKKLLLSDSGFYLCAWSLRGTGAYEQYFGPGTRLTVT.

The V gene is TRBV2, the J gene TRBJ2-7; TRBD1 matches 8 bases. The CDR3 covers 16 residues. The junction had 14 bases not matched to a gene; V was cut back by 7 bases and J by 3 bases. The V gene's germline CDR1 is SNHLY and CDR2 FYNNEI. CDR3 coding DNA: TGTGCCAGCAAAAGGGACTTATCGGGACAGGTCTACGAGCAGTACTTC. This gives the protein CASKRDLSGQVYEQYF.

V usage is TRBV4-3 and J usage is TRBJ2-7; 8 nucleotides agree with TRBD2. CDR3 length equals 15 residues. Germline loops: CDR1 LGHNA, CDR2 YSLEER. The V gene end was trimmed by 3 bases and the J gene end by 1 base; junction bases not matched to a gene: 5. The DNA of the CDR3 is TGCGCCAGCAGCCACGGGTTAGCGGGATCCTACGAGCAGTACTTC. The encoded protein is CASSHGLAGSYEQYF.

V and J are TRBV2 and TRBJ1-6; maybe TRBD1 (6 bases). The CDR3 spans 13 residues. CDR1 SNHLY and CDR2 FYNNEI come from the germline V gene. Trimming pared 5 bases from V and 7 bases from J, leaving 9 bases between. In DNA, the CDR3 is TGTGCCAGCAGTCAGGACAGAAATTCACCCCTCCACTTT. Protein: CASSQDRNSPLHF. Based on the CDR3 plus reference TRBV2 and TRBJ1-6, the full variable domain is EPEVTQTPSHQVTQMGQEVILRCVPISNHLYFYWYRQILGQKVEFLVSFYNNEISEKSEIFDDQFSVERPDGSNFTLKIRSTKLEDSAMYFCASSQDRNSPLHFGNGTRLTVT.

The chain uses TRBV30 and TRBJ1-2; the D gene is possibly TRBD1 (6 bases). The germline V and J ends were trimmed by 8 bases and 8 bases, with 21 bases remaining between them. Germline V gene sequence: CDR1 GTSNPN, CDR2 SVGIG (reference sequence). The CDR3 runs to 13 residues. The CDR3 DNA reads TGTGCCACAGCTGTAGGACAGTGGTACGGCTACACCTTC. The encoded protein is CATAVGQWYGYTF.

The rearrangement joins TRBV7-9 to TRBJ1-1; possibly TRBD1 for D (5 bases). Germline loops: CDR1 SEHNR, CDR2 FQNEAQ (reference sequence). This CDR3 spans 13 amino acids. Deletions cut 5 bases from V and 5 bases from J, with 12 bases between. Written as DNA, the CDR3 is TGTGCCAGCAGCCCGCAGGGTGGGACTGAAGCTTTCTTT. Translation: CASSPQGGTEAFF.